This T cell receptor (beta chain) emerged from a study of cytomegalovirus exposure and HLA in healthy donors. Study findings and constraints: 164 TCR beta chains were listed as cytomegalovirus-associated. The analysis excluded some indistinguishable V segments, including TRBV6-2 and TRBV6-3.

The V gene lost 6 bases and the J gene lost 11 bases, with 23 bases spanning the gap. The CDR3 extends over 16 amino acids. Germline CDR1 and CDR2: SGHDN and FVKESK. PCR involved 60 Vbeta and 13 Jbeta primers. Repertoires were generated with immunoSEQ multiplex PCR, while TCRdb's copy carries only in-frame clones and drops some. The sample lists some 170,000 clones, 76% seen once, with around 1.4% in the top ten. Worth noting for this clone: The target antigen is unknown.

The chain combines TRBV14 with TRBJ2-6; TRBD1 is a possible D gene (6 bases). This receptor was identified in a man aged 55 to 70 in good health and CMV-seronegative. Sequencing used PBMCs. CDR3 amino acids: CASSHRAIPSGYVLTF. CDR3 nucleotides: TGTGCCAGCAGTCACAGGGCCATTCCCTCTGGCTACGTCCTGACTTTC. The full variable domain, in which reference TRBV14 and TRBJ2-6 provide the parts outside the CDR3, is EAGVTQFPSHSVIEKGQTVTLRCDPISGHDNLYWYRRVMGKEIKFLLHFVKESKQDESGMPNNRFLAERTGGTYSTLKVQPAELEDSGVYFCASSHRAIPSGYVLTFGAGSRLTVL.